Listed below are T cell receptor beta chains from one sample, sequenced in a study of sequential checkpoint blockade in melanoma. Repertoires were generated with immunoSEQ multiplex PCR, while TCRdb's copy carries only in-frame clones and drops some. The sample yields about 18,000 clones, roughly 25% seen once. The sample consisted of tumor tissue (inferred from file names), taken from a patient given nivolumab and ipilimumab in sequence. The receptors originated from a human donor with melanoma. CDR3s include the opening cysteine and the closing phenylalanine or tryptophan. The D gene is left open where the match is weak. Some rows mark clone size as missing; the rest say once, few, many or name a class of expanded clone.

.,TRBV9,TRBJ2-7,.,CASSPRTDYEQYF,TGTGCCAGCAGCCCTCGGACAGACTACGAGCAGTACTTC
.,TRBV23-1,TRBJ2-3,.,CASSQVFGNTQYF,TGCGCCAGCAGCCAAGTCTTTGGGAATACGCAGTATTTT
TRBD1,TRBV11-3,TRBJ1-1,few,CASSPRDRGIGTEAFF,TGTGCCAGCAGCCCTAGGGACAGGGGAATCGGCACTGAAGCTTTCTTT
TRBD2,TRBV11-3,TRBJ2-1,many,CASSFLGAGGLNEQFF,TGTGCCAGCAGCTTTCTCGGTGCGGGGGGGCTTAATGAGCAGTTCTTC
.,TRBV6-8,TRBJ2-5,few,CASSYSTREQETQYF,TGTGCCAGCAGTTACTCGACTAGAGAACAAGAGACCCAGTACTTC
.,TRBV14,TRBJ1-2,.,CASSQAPGIQYGYTF,TGTGCCAGCAGCCAAGCTCCAGGGATCCAATATGGCTACACCTTC
.,TRBV29-1,TRBJ2-5,.,CSVQLAFQETQYF,TGCAGCGTTCAGCTAGCGTTCCAAGAGACCCAGTACTTC
.,TRBV25-1,TRBJ1-3,.,CASSEPGTGNTIYF,TGTGCCAGCAGTGAACCCGGGACGGGAAACACCATATATTTT
.,TRBV6-8,TRBJ2-6,few,CASSVDSGANVLTF,TGTGCCAGCAGTGTGGACTCTGGGGCCAACGTCCTGACTTTC
.,TRBV6-8,TRBJ1-1,.,CASTQGLVSAFF,TGTGCCAGCACACAGGGCCTGGTGAGTGCTTTCTTT
.,TRBV6-8,TRBJ2-1,few,CASSSEPSSYNEQFF,TGTGCCAGCTCCTCCGAGCCGAGCTCCTACAATGAGCAGTTCTTC
.,TRBV11-3,TRBJ1-5,few,CASSQGFRDGDQPQHF,TGTGCCAGCAGCCAAGGGTTCCGGGACGGGGATCAGCCCCAGCATTTT
.,TRBV12-2,TRBJ1-2,.,CASRLEQLRGGYTF,TGTGCAAGTCGCTTAGAACAGTTGCGAGGGGGATACACCTTC
TRBD2,TRBV28,TRBJ2-5,few,CASSLWVAGDQETQYF,TGTGCCAGCAGTTTATGGGTAGCGGGAGACCAAGAGACCCAGTACTTC